This T cell receptor (beta chain) was profiled in a study of cytomegalovirus exposure and HLA in healthy donors (dated by TCRdb to the late 2010s). Regarding the complete study: According to a later analysis, one platform produced both the 100 to 150 validation repertoires and the approximately 670 repertoires of the first cohort. The study aimed to test whether cataloging public T cell receptors could reveal signatures of past pathogen exposure. A separate validation cohort of roughly 130 different subjects was used in addition to the roughly 670-subject first cohort. High-throughput TCR immunosequencing, statistical association of individual TCRs with disease status, and machine learning were combined to predict cytomegalovirus infection status. The study at large found these results: All 120 or so repertoires were used to score co-occurrence in the validation cohort in a later analysis, because that analysis had no HLA typing for the cohort. In a later analysis, TCRs clustered in the first cohort were found to also tend to co-occur in the roughly 110 validation repertoires, with 90% to 95% of cluster scores above 0. Most TCR sequences were observed very rarely across donors, whereas some public TCRs were present in many individuals. A few of the identified cytomegalovirus-associated TCR beta chains were confirmed in vitro to be specific for cytomegalovirus antigens. The authors suggested that the approach could potentially be extended to other disease states and immunological phenotypes. In both the original and validation cohorts, the classifier was reported to diagnose cytomegalovirus status with high specificity and sensitivity. In the study, 150 to 200 TCR beta chains were listed as associated with cytomegalovirus.

Remarks on this clone: The antigen it binds to is not known. Per-base quality was not reported, and no clone a single base away is much larger than it.

CDR1 and CDR2 were assigned from the germline V gene as LGHNA and YSLEER. Deletion took 2 bases off V and 0 bases off J, with a span of 9 bases between the germline ends. From the cysteine up to the phenylalanine, the CDR3 has a length of 15 residues. Here the CDR3 DNA is all that survives: 45 bases in frame from base 1. The donors were included in the validation cohort of over a hundred subjects, a group kept apart from the roughly 700-subject first cohort. Libraries were prepared through the immunoSEQ multiplex PCR assay. As for how the authors treated the data: A statistical classification framework was developed to diagnose cytomegalovirus status using the catalog of TCR beta chain sequences. Sourced from immuneACCESS, this table was stored by TCRdb with only in-frame sequences that have V and J called. A share of the clones is absent; for the studies checked, an unresolved V gene accounts for under half, and the remainder has no known explanation. From that table come the V and J calls and clone size; the DNA was used to work out D and trimming. For this sample there are 82,000 or so clones; 95% appear just once. Of the sample, 0.55% to 0.75% falls within the top ten clones.

The rearranged chain carries TRBV4-3 and TRBJ2-3; the best D guess is TRBD1, with 5 bases matching. The receptor comes from a woman aged 18-29 years in good health and CMV-seronegative. Sequenced input: PBMCs. The nucleotide sequence reads as follows: TGCGCCAGCAGCCAAATCAGGGTTAGCACAGATACGCAGTATTTT. It encodes CASSQIRVSTDTQYF.